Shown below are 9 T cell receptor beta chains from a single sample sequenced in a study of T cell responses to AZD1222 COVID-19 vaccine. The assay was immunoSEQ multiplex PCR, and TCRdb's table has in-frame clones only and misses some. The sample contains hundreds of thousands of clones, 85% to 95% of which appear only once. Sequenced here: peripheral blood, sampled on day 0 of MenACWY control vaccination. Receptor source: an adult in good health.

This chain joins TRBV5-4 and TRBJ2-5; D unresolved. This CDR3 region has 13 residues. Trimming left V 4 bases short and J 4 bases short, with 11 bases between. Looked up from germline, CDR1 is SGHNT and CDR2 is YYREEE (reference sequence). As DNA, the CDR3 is TGTGCCAGCAGCACCCCCGGGCCAGAGACCCAGTACTTC. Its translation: CASSTPGPETQYF. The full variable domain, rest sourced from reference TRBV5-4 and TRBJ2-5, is ETGVTQSPTHLIKTRGQQVTLRCSSQSGHNTVSWYQQALGQGPQFIFQYYREEENGRGNFPPRFSGLQFPNYSSELNVNALELDDSALYLCASSTPGPETQYFGPGTRLLVL.

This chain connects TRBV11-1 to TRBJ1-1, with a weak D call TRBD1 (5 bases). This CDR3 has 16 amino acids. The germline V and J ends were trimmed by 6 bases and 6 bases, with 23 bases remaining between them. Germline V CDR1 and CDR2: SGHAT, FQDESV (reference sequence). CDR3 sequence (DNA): TGTGCCAGCAGACGGGGCCGGGGTGGGGGTCTAGCTGAAGCTTTCTTT. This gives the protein CASRRGRGGGLAEAFF.

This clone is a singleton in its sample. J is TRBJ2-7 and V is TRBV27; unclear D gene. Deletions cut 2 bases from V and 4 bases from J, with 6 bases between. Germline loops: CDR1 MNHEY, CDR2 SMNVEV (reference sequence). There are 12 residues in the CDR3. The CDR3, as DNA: TGTGCCAGCAGTTTAAACGGATACGAGCAGTACTTC. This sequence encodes CASSLNGYEQYF.

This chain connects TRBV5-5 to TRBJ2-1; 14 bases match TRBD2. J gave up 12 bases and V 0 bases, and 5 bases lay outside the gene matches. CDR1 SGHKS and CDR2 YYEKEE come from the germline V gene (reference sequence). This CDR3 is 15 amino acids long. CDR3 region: CASSLGLAGGPGQFF. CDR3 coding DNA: TGTGCCAGCAGCTTGGGACTAGCGGGGGGGCCTGGGCAGTTCTTC.

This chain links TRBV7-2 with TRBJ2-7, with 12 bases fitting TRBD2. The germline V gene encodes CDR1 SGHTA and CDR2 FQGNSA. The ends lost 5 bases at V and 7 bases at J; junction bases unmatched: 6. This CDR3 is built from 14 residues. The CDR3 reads CASSPGLAGSEQYF. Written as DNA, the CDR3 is TGTGCCAGCAGCCCAGGACTAGCGGGGAGTGAGCAGTACTTC.

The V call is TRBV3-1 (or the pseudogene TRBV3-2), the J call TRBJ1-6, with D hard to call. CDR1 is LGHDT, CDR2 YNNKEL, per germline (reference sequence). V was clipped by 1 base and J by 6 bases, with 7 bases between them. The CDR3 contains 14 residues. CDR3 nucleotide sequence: TGTGCCAGCAGCCAAGCGGGTTTTAATTCACCCCTCCACTTT. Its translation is CASSQAGFNSPLHF.

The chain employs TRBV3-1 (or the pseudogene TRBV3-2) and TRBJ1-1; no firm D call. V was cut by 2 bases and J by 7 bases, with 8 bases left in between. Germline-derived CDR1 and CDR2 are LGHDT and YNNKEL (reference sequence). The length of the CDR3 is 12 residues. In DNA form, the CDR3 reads TGTGCCAGCAGCCAATCCAGTTATGAAGCTTTCTTT. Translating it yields CASSQSSYEAFF.

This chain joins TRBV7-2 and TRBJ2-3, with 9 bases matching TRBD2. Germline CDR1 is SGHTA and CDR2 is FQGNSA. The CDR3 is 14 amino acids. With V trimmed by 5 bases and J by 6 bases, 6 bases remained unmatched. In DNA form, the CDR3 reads TGTGCCAGCAGCCCTAGCGGGGTCGGGGATACGCAGTATTTT. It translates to CASSPSGVGDTQYF.

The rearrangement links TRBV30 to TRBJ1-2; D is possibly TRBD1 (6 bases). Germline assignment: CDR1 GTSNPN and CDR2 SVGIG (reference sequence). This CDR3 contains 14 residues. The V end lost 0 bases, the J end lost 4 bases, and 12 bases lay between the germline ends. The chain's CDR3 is CAWSVRTVIYGYTF. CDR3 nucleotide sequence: TGTGCCTGGAGTGTCAGGACAGTTATCTATGGCTACACCTTC.